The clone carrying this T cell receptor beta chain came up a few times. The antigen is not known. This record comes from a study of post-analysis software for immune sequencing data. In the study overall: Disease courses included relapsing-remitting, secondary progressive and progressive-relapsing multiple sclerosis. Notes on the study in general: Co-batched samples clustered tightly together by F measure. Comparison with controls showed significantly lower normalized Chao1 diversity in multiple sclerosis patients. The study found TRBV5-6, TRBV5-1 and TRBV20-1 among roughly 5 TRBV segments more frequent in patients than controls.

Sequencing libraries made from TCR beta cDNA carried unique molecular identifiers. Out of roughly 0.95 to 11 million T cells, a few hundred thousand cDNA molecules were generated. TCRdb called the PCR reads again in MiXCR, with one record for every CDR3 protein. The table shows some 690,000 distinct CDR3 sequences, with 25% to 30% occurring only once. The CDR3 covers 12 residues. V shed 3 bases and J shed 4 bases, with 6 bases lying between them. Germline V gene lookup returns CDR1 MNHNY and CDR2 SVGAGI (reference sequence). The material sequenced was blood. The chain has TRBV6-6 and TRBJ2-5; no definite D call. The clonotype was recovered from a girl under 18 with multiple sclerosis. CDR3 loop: CASSYPSETQYF. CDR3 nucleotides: TGTGCCAGCAGTTATCCCTCAGAGACCCAGTACTTC.